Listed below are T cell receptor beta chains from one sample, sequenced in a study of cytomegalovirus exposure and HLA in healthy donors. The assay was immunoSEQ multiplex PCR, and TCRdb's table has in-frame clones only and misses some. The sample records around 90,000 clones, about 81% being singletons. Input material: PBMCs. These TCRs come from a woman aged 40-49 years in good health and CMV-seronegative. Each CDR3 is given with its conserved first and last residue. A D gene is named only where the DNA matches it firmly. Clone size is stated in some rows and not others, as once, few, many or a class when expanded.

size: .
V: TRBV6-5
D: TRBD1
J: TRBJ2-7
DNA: TGTGCCAGCAGTCGGGACAGATCCTACGAGCAGTACTTC
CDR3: CASSRDRSYEQYF

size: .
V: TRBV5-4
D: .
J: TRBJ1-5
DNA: TGTGCCAGCAGCCTCGACCCGTCAGCGCAGCCCCAGCATTTT
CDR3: CASSLDPSAQPQHF

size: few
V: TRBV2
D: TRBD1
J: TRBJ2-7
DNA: TGTGCCAGCAGTACAGGGGATGTCGAGCAGTACTTC
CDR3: CASSTGDVEQYF

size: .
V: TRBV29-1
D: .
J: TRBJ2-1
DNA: TGCAGCGTTGACAAGCGGAGGAGCTCCTACAATGAGCAGTTCTTC
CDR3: CSVDKRRSSYNEQFF

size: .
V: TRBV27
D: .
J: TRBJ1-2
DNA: TGTGCCAGCAGTTTCGCGACAGGAGACTATGGCTACACCTTC
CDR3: CASSFATGDYGYTF

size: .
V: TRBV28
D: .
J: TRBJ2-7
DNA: TGTGCCAGCAGAAACCTATTCCTCACGGGGGACAGTATCACCTACGAGCAGTACTTC
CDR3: CASRNLFLTGDSITYEQYF

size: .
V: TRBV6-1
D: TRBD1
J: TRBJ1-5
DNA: TGTGCCAGCAGTGAAATGGACAGGGGAGATCAGCCCCAGCATTTT
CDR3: CASSEMDRGDQPQHF

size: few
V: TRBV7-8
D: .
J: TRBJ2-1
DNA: TGTGCCAGCAGCTTTCCCCGGGGTACCTCCTACAATGAGCAGTTCTTC
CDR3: CASSFPRGTSYNEQFF

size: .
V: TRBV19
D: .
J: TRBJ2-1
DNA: TGTGCCAGTAGTTCCCCGGGACTCGGGCTAGGTGAGCAGTTCTTC
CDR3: CASSSPGLGLGEQFF

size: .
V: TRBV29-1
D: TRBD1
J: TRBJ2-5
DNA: TGCAGCGCTGGGGACAGGGTTGCTGGGACCCAGTACTTC
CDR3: CSAGDRVAGTQYF

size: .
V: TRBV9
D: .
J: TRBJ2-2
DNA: TGTGCCAGCAGCGTAGTTGGGCGATCGAACACCGGGGAGCTGTTTTTT
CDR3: CASSVVGRSNTGELFF

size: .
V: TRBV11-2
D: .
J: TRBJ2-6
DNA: TGTGCCAGCAGCTTAGGTGTAACGGCTGGGGCCAACGTCCTGACTTTC
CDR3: CASSLGVTAGANVLTF

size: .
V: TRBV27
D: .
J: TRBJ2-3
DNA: TGTGCCAGCAGTTTACGAAGCCGGCAGGGGCCTCCAGATACGCAGTATTTT
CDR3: CASSLRSRQGPPDTQYF

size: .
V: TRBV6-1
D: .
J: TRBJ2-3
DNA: TGTGCCAGCAATGACGGACAGAAGGTACTCGGCACAGATACGCAGTATTTT
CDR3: CASNDGQKVLGTDTQYF

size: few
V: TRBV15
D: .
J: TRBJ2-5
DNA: TGTGCCACCAGCGGGGGGAGCATAGGGGAGACCCAGTACTTC
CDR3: CATSGGSIGETQYF

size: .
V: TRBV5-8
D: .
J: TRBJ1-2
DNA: TGTGCCAGCAGCTCAGGGGAAGGGACCTTC
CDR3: CASSSGEGTF

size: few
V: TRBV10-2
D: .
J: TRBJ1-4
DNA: TGCGCCAGCAGGCCCCGACTGGGGGCAGAGGATGAAAAACTGTTTTTT
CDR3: CASRPRLGAEDEKLFF

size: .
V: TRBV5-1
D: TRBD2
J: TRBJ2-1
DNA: TGCGCCAGCAGCCCGCGCGGCGGGAGGCCCTACAATGAGCAGTTCTTC
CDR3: CASSPRGGRPYNEQFF

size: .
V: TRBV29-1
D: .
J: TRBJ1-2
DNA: TGCAGCGTTGCTCGCTGGGACACGAACTATGGCTACACCTTC
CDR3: CSVARWDTNYGYTF

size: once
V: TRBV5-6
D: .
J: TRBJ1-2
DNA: TGTGCCAGCAGCTCGGCCAGGAGGGAGTACTATGGCTACACCTTC
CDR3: CASSSARREYYGYTF

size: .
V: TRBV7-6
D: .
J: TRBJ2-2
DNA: TGTGCCAGCAGCCCCGAGTCCGCCCCGAACACCGGGGAGCTGTTTTTT
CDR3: CASSPESAPNTGELFF

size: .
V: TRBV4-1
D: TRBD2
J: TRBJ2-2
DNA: TGCGCCAGCAGCCATCGGGTCGGGGGGGGCGGGGAGCTGTTTTTT
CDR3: CASSHRVGGGGELFF

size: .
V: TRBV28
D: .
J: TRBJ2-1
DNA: TGTGCCAGCACCTTCCCCACTAATAACAATGAGCAGTTCTTC
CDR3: CASTFPTNNNEQFF

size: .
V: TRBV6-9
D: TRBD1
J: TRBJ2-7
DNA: TGTGCCAGCAGTTATTCCGGGGACAGGGGCCACGAGCAGTACTTC
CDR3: CASSYSGDRGHEQYF

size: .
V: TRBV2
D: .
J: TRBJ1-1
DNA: TGTGCCAGCAGTTCGGAACTTAAAAAACGGGGGGGCCATGAAGCTTTCTTT
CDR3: CASSSELKKRGGHEAFF

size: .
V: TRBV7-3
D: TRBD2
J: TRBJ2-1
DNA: TGTGCCAGCAGCTTAAGCGGCGGGAGGGCCTACAATGAGCAGTTCTTC
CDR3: CASSLSGGRAYNEQFF

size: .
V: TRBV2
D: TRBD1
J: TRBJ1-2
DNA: TGTGCCAAAGCGGACAGGGGGCAACATGGCTACACCTTC
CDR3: CAKADRGQHGYTF

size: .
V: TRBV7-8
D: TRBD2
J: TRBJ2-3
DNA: TGTGCCAGCAGCCCATCGGGGGGGAGCACAGATACGCAGTATTTT
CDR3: CASSPSGGSTDTQYF

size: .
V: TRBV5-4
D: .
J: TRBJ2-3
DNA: TGTGCCAGCAGCTTGAAAGGAGTGACAGATACGCAGTATTTT
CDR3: CASSLKGVTDTQYF

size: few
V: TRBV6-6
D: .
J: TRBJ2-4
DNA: TGTGCCAGCAGTAGACCTAGGAACATTCAGTACTTC
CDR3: CASSRPRNIQYF